One sample yielded the 30 T cell receptor beta chains listed below, sequenced in a study of spatial heterogeneity in lung cancer. General study findings and limits: Counts that tracked tumor mutation counts were those of expanded intratumoral alpha and beta TCRs.

Time point of the sample: sample taken at primary tumor resection. TCRdb reanalysed the 5' RACE reads using MiXCR and keeps one entry per CDR3 protein. Here the sample spans 4,000 or so distinct CDR3 sequences, over 9% being singletons. Their antigen targets remain unknown. The sample was lung tumor tissue, taken at surgery. The origin of the receptors is a male donor with early-stage non-small cell lung cancer.

Within the sample, this clonotype is medium-sized (0.01 to 0.1%). The V call is TRBV20-1, the J call TRBJ2-5, with a possible D match to TRBD2 (6 bases). The CDR3 covers 11 residues. From germline, CDR1 is DFQATT and CDR2 SNEGSKA (reference sequence). V dropped 3 bases and J dropped 8 bases, with 10 bases sitting between them. Here the CDR3 reads CSARRTITQYF. Written as DNA, the CDR3 is TGCAGTGCTAGGAGGACTATTACCCAGTACTTC.

This clonotype was recorded a few times. The chain couples TRBV7-8 to TRBJ1-6, with D possibly being TRBD1 (5 bases). V was cut by 1 base and J by 5 bases, with 9 bases left in between. The CDR3 consists of 15 residues. CDR1 is SGHVS and CDR2 is FQNEAQ in the germline V gene. CDR3 DNA sequence: TGTGCCAGCAGCTTAGTGGGGGGGGATAATTCACCCCTCCACTTT. Translation: CASSLVGGDNSPLHF.

V and J are TRBV20-1 and TRBJ1-1, with 9 bases that match TRBD1. The CDR3 is 13 amino acids. V was clipped by 5 bases and J by 3 bases; unmatched bases: 4. The germline V gene encodes CDR1 DFQATT and CDR2 SNEGSKA (reference sequence). CDR3 residues: CSAGTGWDTEAFF. CDR3 nucleotide sequence: TGCAGTGCTGGGACAGGGTGGGACACTGAAGCTTTCTTT.

J is TRBJ2-5 and V is TRBV6-1; TRBD2 agrees at 9 bases. The V segment lost 7 bases and the J segment 5 bases; nucleotides outside the gene matches: 5. The CDR3 totals 13 residues. CDR1 MNHNS and CDR2 SASEGT come from the germline V gene. CDR3 DNA: TGTGCCAGCAATGCGGGAGGGATTGAGACCCAGTACTTC. This translates into CASNAGGIETQYF.

This clonotype was seen at least ten times. The rearrangement joins TRBV27 to TRBJ2-2; possible D gene TRBD2, 5 bases. V lost 0 bases, J lost 5 bases, and 16 bases lay in between. This CDR3 has 17 residues. Per the germline V gene, CDR1 is MNHEY and CDR2 is SMNVEV (reference sequence). This CDR3 reads CASSLSIMRAATGELFF. The CDR3 coding sequence is TGTGCCAGCAGTTTATCGATAATGAGGGCAGCAACCGGGGAGCTGTTTTTT.

By share, this clonotype ranks as medium-sized (0.01 to 0.1%). V is TRBV25-1 and J is TRBJ1-4, with 7 nucleotides matching TRBD1. Germline-derived CDR1 and CDR2 are MGHDK and SYGVNS. V shed 7 bases and J 6 bases; nucleotides not matched to a gene: 11. CDR3 length: 15 amino acids. As DNA, the CDR3 is TGTGCCAGCACCCCCCGGGACAGCGAAGATGAAAAACTGTTTTTT. Protein product: CASTPRDSEDEKLFF.

This clonotype was picked up many times. This chain uses TRBV7-3 with TRBJ2-1, with no clear D. The CDR3 has 15 amino acids. Trimming took 10 bases from V and 2 from J, leaving 18 bases between them. Germline CDR1 and CDR2: SGHTA and FQGTGA. The CDR3 loop reads CAICQSTDPYNEQFF. The CDR3, as DNA: TGTGCCATCTGCCAAAGCACAGATCCCTACAATGAGCAGTTCTTC.

By sample share, this clonotype is medium-sized (0.01 to 0.1%). V is TRBV19 and J is TRBJ1-6; the D gene is possibly TRBD1 (6 bases). The V gene lost 6 bases and the J gene lost 7 bases, with 10 bases spanning the gap. This CDR3 is 13 amino acids long. CDR1 LNHDA and CDR2 SQIVND come from the germline V gene (reference sequence). For the CDR3, the DNA is TGTGCCAGTAGAACACAGGGAAATTCACCCCTCCACTTT. Protein sequence: CASRTQGNSPLHF.

This clonotype was detected only a few times. The rearrangement uses TRBV7-3 and TRBJ2-1; no reliable D call. From germline, CDR1 is SGHTA and CDR2 FQGTGA. V shed 2 bases and J shed 1 base, with 12 bases lying between them. This CDR3 is built from 16 residues. CDR3 in amino acids: CASSLRFVGSYNEQFF. For the CDR3, the DNA is TGTGCCAGCAGCTTACGGTTCGTCGGGTCCTACAATGAGCAGTTCTTC.

This clonotype is termed medium-sized. This chain links TRBV7-9 with TRBJ2-5; D is perhaps TRBD1 or TRBD2 (6 bases each). The CDR3 spans 15 residues. The V end lost 5 bases, the J end lost 1 base, and 14 bases lay between the germline ends. Germline assignment: CDR1 SEHNR and CDR2 FQNEAQ (reference sequence). The CDR3 DNA reads TGTGCCAGCAGCCGGGGGAACAGGGCCCAAGAGACCCAGTACTTC. It yields the protein CASSRGNRAQETQYF.

In this sample, this clonotype is medium-sized. The chain employs TRBV7-9 and TRBJ2-1; TRBD2 matches 12 bases. Losses at the gene ends were 4 bases for V and 5 bases for J; bases not matched to a gene: 3. This CDR3 has 15 amino acids. Germline V gives CDR1 SEHNR, CDR2 FQNEAQ (reference sequence). CDR3 nucleotides: TGTGCCAGCAGCTCTCTAGCGGGGGGGAACAATGAGCAGTTCTTC. Its protein product is CASSSLAGGNNEQFF. Based on the CDR3 plus reference TRBV7-9 and TRBJ2-1, the full variable domain is DTGVSQNPRHKITKRGQNVTFRCDPISEHNRLYWYRQTLGQGPEFLTYFQNEAQLEKSRLLSDRFSAERPKGSFSTLEIQRTEQGDSAMYLCASSSLAGGNNEQFFGPGTRLTVL.

In this sample, this clonotype is medium-sized (0.01 to 0.1%). The chain combines TRBV30 with TRBJ2-1, with D possibly TRBD2 on 6 matching bases. The CDR3 sequence is 13 residues long. The germline CDR1 and CDR2 sequences are GTSNPN and SVGIG (reference sequence). Trimming left V 3 bases short and J 0 bases short, with 6 bases between. The CDR3 sequence is CAWSGSSYNEQFF. The CDR3 region has the DNA TGTGCCTGGAGCGGGAGCTCCTACAATGAGCAGTTCTTC.

This clonotype is medium-sized by share. The CDR3: CASSSRDTHTDTQYF. The CDR3 DNA reads TGTGCCAGCAGCTCACGGGACACCCACACAGATACGCAGTATTTT. The chain couples TRBV7-2 to TRBJ2-3; TRBD1 is a possible D gene (6 bases). V was cut by 4 bases and J by 2 bases, with 13 bases left in between. The CDR3 sequence is 15 residues long. Germline CDR1 is SGHTA and CDR2 is FQGNSA. The full variable domain, its missing parts supplied by reference TRBV7-2 and TRBJ2-3, is GAGVSQSPSNKVTEKGKDVELRCDPISGHTALYWYRQSLGQGLEFLIYFQGNSAPDKSGLPSDRFSAERTGGSVSTLTIQRTQQEDSAVYLCASSSRDTHTDTQYFGPGTRLTVL.

This clonotype was seen a handful of times. The chain links TRBV3-1 to TRBJ2-7; tentatively, D is TRBD2 (6 bases). Germline V gene lookup returns CDR1 LGHDT and CDR2 YNNKEL (reference sequence). With 3 bases removed from V and 5 bases from J, the gap between germline ends came to 14 bases. CDR3 length: 14 amino acids. CDR3 bases: TGTGCCAGCAGCCAGGAGACTAGTGGCGACGAGCAGTACTTC. Translating gives CASSQETSGDEQYF.

The chain combines TRBV28 with TRBJ2-5; D remains unclear. The V and J ends lost 6 bases and 7 bases respectively, with 21 bases between them. The CDR3 loop spans 15 amino acids. Germline V gene data show CDR1 as MDHEN and CDR2 as SYDVKM. The CDR3 is CASSPEGLSVGTQYF. CDR3 DNA: TGTGCCAGCAGCCCAGAAGGCTTAAGCGTCGGGACCCAGTACTTC. Looking up the rest from reference TRBV28 and TRBJ2-5 gives the full variable domain: DVKVTQSSRYLVKRTGEKVFLECVQDMDHENMFWYRQDPGLGLRLIYFSYDVKMKEKGDIPEGYSVSREKKERFSLILESASTNQTSMYLCASSPEGLSVGTQYFGPGTRLLVL.

This clonotype was observed a few times. The J gene is TRBJ2-1, the V gene TRBV7-9; TRBD2 matches 9 bases. Germline V CDR1 and CDR2: SEHNR, FQNEAQ (reference sequence). The CDR3 has 13 residues. The V and J ends lost 6 bases and 6 bases, in that order; junction bases with no gene match: 3. As DNA, the CDR3 is TGTGCCAGCAGTTCGACTAGCGGCAATGAGCAGTTCTTC. Its translation: CASSSTSGNEQFF.

This clonotype rates as medium-sized. This chain uses TRBV11-2 with TRBJ2-3; maybe TRBD2 (5 bases). The length of the CDR3 is 15 residues. CDR1 is SGHAT, CDR2 FQNNGV, per germline. V was clipped by 3 bases and J by 4 bases, with 14 bases between them. CDR3 amino acids: CASSFSISVADTQYF. The CDR3 DNA reads TGTGCCAGCAGCTTTTCGATTAGCGTTGCAGATACGCAGTATTTT. Full variable domain (outside the CDR3, taken from reference TRBV11-2 and TRBJ2-3): EAGVAQSPRYKIIEKRQSVAFWCNPISGHATLYWYQQILGQGPKLLIQFQNNGVVDDSQLPKDRFSAERLKGVDSTLKIQPAKLEDSAVYLCASSFSISVADTQYFGPGTRLTVL.

Sample share makes this clonotype medium-sized. The chain uses TRBV27 and TRBJ2-1; 9 bases line up with TRBD1. CDR3 length: 16 amino acids. V was pared by 1 base and J by 4 bases, with 5 bases of the junction left unmatched. Germline loops: CDR1 MNHEY, CDR2 SMNVEV (reference sequence). CDR3 residues: CASSLYSGQGYNEQFF. DNA of the CDR3: TGTGCCAGCAGTTTATACTCGGGACAGGGTTACAATGAGCAGTTCTTC.

Within the sample, this clonotype is medium-sized. Lacking the conserved final phenylalanine or tryptophan, this CDR3 likely reflects a read error. The DNA is left out, because the CDR3 cannot be placed on it with certainty; the CDR3 is given as TCRdb lists it. This chain joins TRBV3-1 and TRBJ2-3; TRBD1, as called in the table, went unchecked against the DNA. The V gene's germline CDR1 is LGHDT and CDR2 YNNKEL (reference sequence). The CDR3 extends over 15 residues, inclusive of both ends. The CDR3 reads CASSQGSNTGRDPVV.

This clonotype is categorized as medium-sized (0.01 to 0.1%). V is TRBV6-5 and J is TRBJ1-6, with D perhaps matching TRBD1 (5 bases). The germline V gene encodes CDR1 MNHEY and CDR2 SVGAGI. The CDR3 totals 15 residues. The V gene lost 7 bases and the J gene lost 9 bases, with 19 bases spanning the gap. The CDR3 reads CASTQGQGFGSPLHF. The CDR3 nucleotides read TGTGCCAGCACCCAAGGGCAGGGATTCGGTTCACCCCTCCACTTT.

The table lists this clonotype with many counts. The genes are TRBV5-4 and TRBJ2-2; D is possibly TRBD1 (5 bases). V was trimmed by 0 bases and J by 1 base, leaving 7 bases between them. Germline lookup yields CDR1 SGHNT and CDR2 YYREEE (reference sequence). This CDR3 has 15 residues. The CDR3 region is CASSLATGNTGELFF. The DNA of the CDR3 is TGTGCCAGCAGCTTGGCAACAGGGAACACCGGGGAGCTGTTTTTT.

V and J are TRBV5-6 and TRBJ2-7; D unresolved. The CDR3 consists of 14 residues. Trimming took 5 bases from V and 1 from J, leaving 13 bases between them. CDR1 and CDR2 from the germline V gene are SGHDT and YYEEEE. CDR3 residues: CASSPPDGSYEQYF. The CDR3 nucleotides read TGTGCCAGCAGTCCCCCGGACGGATCCTACGAGCAGTACTTC.

In this sample, this clonotype turned up many times. V usage is TRBV20-1 and J usage is TRBJ2-3, with TRBD2 as a possible D gene (5 bases). Trimming cost V 6 bases and J 3 bases, with 10 bases left between them. Per germline, CDR1 DFQATT and CDR2 SNEGSKA (reference sequence). CDR3 length equals 12 residues. DNA of the CDR3: TGCAGTGCCGAACGGGGAACAGATACGCAGTATTTT. Translated, it gives CSAERGTDTQYF.

This clonotype was observed at least ten times. The J gene is TRBJ2-7, the V gene TRBV12-3 or TRBV12-4; TRBD2 might be the D (7 bases). Trimming shortened V by 0 bases and J by 1 base, and 10 bases separated the two germline ends. This CDR3 comprises 15 residues. The CDR3, as DNA: TGTGCCAGCAGTTTAGCTGGGAGGGGGTCCTACGAGCAGTACTTC. Amino acid sequence: CASSLAGRGSYEQYF.

J is TRBJ2-5 and V is TRBV11-2; D is unresolved. This CDR3 contains 11 residues. Trimming cost V 8 bases and J 3 bases, with 7 bases left between them. The germline V gene encodes CDR1 SGHAT and CDR2 FQNNGV. The chain's CDR3 is CASGVKETQYF. DNA for the CDR3: TGTGCCAGCGGGGTAAAAGAGACCCAGTACTTC.

This clonotype was detected a few times. The J gene is TRBJ2-3, the V gene TRBV7-9; D is possibly TRBD1 or TRBD2 (5 bases each). Trimming took off 1 base at V and 2 bases at J, with 7 bases between the two ends. Per the germline V gene, CDR1 is SEHNR and CDR2 is FQNEAQ (reference sequence). The CDR3 is 14 amino acids. CDR3 sequence reads: CASSLGGDTDTQYF. The CDR3 DNA is TGTGCCAGCAGCTTAGGAGGGGACACAGATACGCAGTATTTT.

Judged by abundance, this clonotype is medium-sized. The chain carries TRBV10-3 and TRBJ2-5, with 8 bases lining up with TRBD1. The V gene's germline CDR1 is ENHRY and CDR2 SYGVKD. V shed 10 bases and J 5 bases; nucleotides not matched to a gene: 6. The CDR3 has 12 residues. The chain's CDR3 is CATGTGVETQYF. The CDR3 nucleotides read TGTGCCACTGGGACAGGCGTGGAGACCCAGTACTTC.

By sample share, this clonotype is medium-sized. As DNA, the CDR3 is TGCAGCGTTCACAGGGGGCCCTCCCAAGCTTTCTTT. The encoded protein is CSVHRGPSQAFF. J is TRBJ1-1 and V is TRBV29-1; TRBD1 agrees at 9 bases. J lost 9 bases, V lost 5 bases, and 7 bases had no gene match. Germline V gives CDR1 SQVTM, CDR2 ANQGSEA. The CDR3 sequence is 12 residues long.

This clonotype was seen repeatedly, ten times or more. This chain joins TRBV29-1 and TRBJ2-2; D possibly matches TRBD1 or TRBD2 (7 bases each). V gave up 1 base and J gave up 1 base, with 13 bases separating them. From germline, CDR1 is SQVTM and CDR2 ANQGSEA. The CDR3 length is 16 residues. The CDR3 region is CSVEGDREGNTGELFF. The CDR3 coding sequence is TGCAGCGTTGAAGGTGACAGGGAGGGGAACACCGGGGAGCTGTTTTTT.

This chain joins TRBV6-5 and TRBJ2-5; TRBD2 aligns across 7 bases. The CDR3 spans 14 residues. Trimming took 5 bases from V and 1 from J; bases not matched to a gene: 4. Germline values: CDR1 MNHEY, CDR2 SVGAGI. In DNA form, the CDR3 reads TGTGCCAGCAGTCGCGGACTAGTCCAAGAGACCCAGTACTTC. Its protein product is CASSRGLVQETQYF.